What follows is one T cell receptor beta chain and its context. The data derive from a study of blood T cell repertoires in COVID-19. On the study more broadly: Some COVID-19 samples were acute and others convalescent; all came from the United States, Italy and Spain. Nucleic acid was either cDNA or gDNA, and it came from T cells, B-cell-depleted T cells, or PBMCs.

Study processing details: Using reference gene primer amplification, nucleated cell counts were estimated. Clones were read by immunoSEQ multiplex PCR, and TCRdb kept only the in-frame ones, dropping some. V, J and clone size were drawn from that table, and D and trimming were deduced from the DNA. This table has 150,000 to 200,000 clones, about 70% appearing once. Per the germline V gene, CDR1 is GTSNPN and CDR2 is SVGIG (reference sequence). The ends lost 0 bases at V and 7 bases at J; junction bases unmatched: 6. The CDR3 contains 14 residues. The sample consisted of peripheral blood. V is TRBV30 and J is TRBJ1-5; TRBD1 agrees at 7 bases. This TCR was recovered from a woman between 50 and 59 years old with active or convalescent COVID-19. The DNA of the CDR3 is TGTGCCTGGAGTGTAACAGGGGATGCCCAGCCCCAGCATTTT. As protein: CAWSVTGDAQPQHF.